The present entry profiles one TCR beta chain with its context. Its antigen is not identified. Data came from immunoSEQ multiplex PCR; TCRdb stores just in-frame clones and leaves some out. The table lists tens of thousands of clones, around 83% of them singletons, with 5% to 6% in the top ten. These data originate in a study of cytotoxic CD8 clonotypes in ibrutinib-treated CLL. Study-wide results and limits: Sustained-remission and progressing patients had different sampling times.

The germline V gene encodes CDR1 MNHNY and CDR2 SVGAGI (reference sequence). This CDR3 contains 12 residues. With 3 bases removed from V and 5 bases from J, the gap between germline ends came to 5 bases. This specimen was PBMCs, taken before ibrutinib treatment. The source of this sequence is a human donor with chronic lymphocytic leukemia. This chain joins TRBV6-6 and TRBJ2-1; unclear D gene. This chain's CDR3 is CASSYRDNEQFF. CDR3 DNA: TGTGCCAGCAGTTATCGGGACAATGAGCAGTTCTTC.